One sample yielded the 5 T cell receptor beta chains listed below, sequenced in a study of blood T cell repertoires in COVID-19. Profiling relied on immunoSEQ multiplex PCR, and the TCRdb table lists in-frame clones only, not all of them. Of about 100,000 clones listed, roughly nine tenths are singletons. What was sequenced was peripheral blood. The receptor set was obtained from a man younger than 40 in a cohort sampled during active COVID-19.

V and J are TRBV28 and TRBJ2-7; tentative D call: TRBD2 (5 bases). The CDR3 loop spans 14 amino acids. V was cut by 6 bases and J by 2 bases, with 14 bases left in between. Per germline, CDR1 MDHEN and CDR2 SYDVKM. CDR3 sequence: CASSLERFAYEQYF. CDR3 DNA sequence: TGTGCCAGCAGCCTTGAGCGGTTCGCCTACGAGCAGTACTTC.

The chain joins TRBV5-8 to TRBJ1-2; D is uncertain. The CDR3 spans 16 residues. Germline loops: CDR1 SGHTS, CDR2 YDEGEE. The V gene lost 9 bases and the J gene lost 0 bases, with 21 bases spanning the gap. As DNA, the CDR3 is TGTGCCAACGTCGGGATTCAACACACAACTAACTATGGCTACACCTTC. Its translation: CANVGIQHTTNYGYTF.

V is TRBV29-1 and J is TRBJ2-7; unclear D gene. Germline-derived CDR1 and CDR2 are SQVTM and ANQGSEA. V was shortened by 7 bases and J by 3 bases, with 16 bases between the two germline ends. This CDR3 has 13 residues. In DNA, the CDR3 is TGCAGCGCGAACAGTCAAGGAAACTACGAGCAGTACTTC. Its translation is CSANSQGNYEQYF.

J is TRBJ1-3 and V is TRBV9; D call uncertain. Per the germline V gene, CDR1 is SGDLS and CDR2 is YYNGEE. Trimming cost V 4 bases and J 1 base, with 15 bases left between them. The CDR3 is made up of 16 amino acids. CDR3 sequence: CASSPHSGVSGNTIYF. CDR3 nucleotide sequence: TGTGCCAGCAGCCCCCACTCAGGCGTATCTGGAAACACCATATATTTT.

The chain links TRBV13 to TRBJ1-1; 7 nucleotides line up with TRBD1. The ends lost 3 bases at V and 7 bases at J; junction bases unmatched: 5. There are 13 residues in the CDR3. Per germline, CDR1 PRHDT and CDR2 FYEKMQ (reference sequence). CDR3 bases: TGTGCCAGCAGCTTGGACAGGAATAGTGAAGCTTTCTTT. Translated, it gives CASSLDRNSEAFF.